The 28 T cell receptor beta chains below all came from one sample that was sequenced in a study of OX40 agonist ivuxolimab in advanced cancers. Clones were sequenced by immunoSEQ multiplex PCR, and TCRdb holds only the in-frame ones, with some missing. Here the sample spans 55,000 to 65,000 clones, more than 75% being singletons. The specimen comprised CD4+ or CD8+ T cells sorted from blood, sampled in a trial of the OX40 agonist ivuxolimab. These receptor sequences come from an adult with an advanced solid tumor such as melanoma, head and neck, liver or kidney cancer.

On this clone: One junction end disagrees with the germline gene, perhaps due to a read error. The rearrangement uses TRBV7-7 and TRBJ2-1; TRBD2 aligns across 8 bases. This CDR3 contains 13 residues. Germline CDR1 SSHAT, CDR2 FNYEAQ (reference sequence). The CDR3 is CASSLSREGEQFF. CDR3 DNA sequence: TGTGCTAGCAGCTTATCTCGGGAGGGTGAGCAGTTCTTC. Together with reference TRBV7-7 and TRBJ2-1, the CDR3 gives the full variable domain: GAGVSQSPRYKVTKRGQDVTLRCDPISSHATLYWYQQALGQGPEFLTYFNYEAQPDKSGLPSDRFSAERPEGSISTLTIQRTEQRDSAMYRCASSLSREGEQFFGPGTRLTVL.

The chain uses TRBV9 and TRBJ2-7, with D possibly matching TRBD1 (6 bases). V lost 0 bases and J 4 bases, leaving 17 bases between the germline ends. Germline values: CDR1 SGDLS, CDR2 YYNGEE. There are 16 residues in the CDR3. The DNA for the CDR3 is TGTGCCAGCAGCGTAGGGTCGACTCTAAGGGGGTACGAGCAGTACTTC. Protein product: CASSVGSTLRGYEQYF.

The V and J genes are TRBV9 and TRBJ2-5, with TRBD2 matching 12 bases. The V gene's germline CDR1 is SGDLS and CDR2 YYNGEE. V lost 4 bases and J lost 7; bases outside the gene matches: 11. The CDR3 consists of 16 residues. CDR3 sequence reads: CASSLMASGGDGTQYF. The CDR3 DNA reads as TGTGCCAGCAGCCTGATGGCTAGCGGGGGGGACGGGACCCAGTACTTC.

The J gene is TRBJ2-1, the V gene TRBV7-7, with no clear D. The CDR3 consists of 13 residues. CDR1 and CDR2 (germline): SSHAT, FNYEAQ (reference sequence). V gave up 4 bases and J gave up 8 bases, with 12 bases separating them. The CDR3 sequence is CASSYGPEDEQFF. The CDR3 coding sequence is TGTGCCAGCAGCTACGGCCCTGAGGATGAGCAGTTCTTC.

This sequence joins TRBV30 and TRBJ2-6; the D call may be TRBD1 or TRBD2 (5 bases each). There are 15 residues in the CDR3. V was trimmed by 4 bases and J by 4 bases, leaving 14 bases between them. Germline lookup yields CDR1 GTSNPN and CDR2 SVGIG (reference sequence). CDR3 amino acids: CAWTPGSGGANVLTF. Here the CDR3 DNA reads TGTGCCTGGACCCCAGGGTCGGGAGGGGCCAACGTCCTGACTTTC.

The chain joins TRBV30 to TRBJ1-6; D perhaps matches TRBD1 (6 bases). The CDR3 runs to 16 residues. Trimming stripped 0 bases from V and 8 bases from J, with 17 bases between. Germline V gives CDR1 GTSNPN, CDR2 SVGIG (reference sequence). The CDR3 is CAWSVRGADRYSPLHF. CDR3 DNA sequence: TGTGCCTGGAGTGTACGGGGGGCCGACAGATATTCACCCCTCCACTTT. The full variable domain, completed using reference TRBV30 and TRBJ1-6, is SQTIHQWPATLVQPVGSPLSLECTVEGTSNPNLYWYRQAAGRGLQLLFYSVGIGQISSEVPQNLSASRPQDRQFILSSKKLLLSDSGFYLCAWSVRGADRYSPLHFGNGTRLTVT.

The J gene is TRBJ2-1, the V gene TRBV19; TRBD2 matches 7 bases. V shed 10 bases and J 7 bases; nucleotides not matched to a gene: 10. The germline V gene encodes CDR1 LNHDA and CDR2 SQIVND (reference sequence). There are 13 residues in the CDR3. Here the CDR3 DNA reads TGTGCCACCGGAGGGAGGGCCTCGAATGAGCAGTTCTTC. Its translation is CATGGRASNEQFF.

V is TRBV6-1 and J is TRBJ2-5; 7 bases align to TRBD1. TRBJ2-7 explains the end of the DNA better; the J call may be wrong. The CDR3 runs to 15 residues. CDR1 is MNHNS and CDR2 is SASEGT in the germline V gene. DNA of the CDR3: TGTGCCAGCAGTCCCTATACAGGGGCTGGCTACGAGCAGTACTTC. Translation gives CASSPYTGAGYEQYF.

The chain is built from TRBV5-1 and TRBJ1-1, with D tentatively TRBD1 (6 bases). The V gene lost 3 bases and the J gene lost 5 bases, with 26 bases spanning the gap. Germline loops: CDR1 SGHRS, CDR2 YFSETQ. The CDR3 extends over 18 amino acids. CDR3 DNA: TGCGCCAGCAGCTCGAAATTTAACCCAGGGAGGGGGAAAACTGAAGCTTTCTTT. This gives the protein CASSSKFNPGRGKTEAFF.

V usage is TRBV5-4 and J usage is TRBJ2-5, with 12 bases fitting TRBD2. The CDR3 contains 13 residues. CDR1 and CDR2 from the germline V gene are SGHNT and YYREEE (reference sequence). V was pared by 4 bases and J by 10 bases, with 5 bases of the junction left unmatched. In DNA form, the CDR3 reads TGTGCCAGCAGCCTAGCGGGGGGGGAGGGCCAGTACTTC. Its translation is CASSLAGGEGQYF.

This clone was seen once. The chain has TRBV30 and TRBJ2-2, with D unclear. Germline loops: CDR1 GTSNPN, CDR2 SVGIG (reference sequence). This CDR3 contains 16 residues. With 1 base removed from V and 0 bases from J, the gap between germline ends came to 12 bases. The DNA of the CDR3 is TGTGCCTGGAGTGACCTAACACCTACGAACACCGGGGAGCTGTTTTTT. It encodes CAWSDLTPTNTGELFF. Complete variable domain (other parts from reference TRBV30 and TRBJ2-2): SQTIHQWPATLVQPVGSPLSLECTVEGTSNPNLYWYRQAAGRGLQLLFYSVGIGQISSEVPQNLSASRPQDRQFILSSKKLLLSDSGFYLCAWSDLTPTNTGELFFGEGSRLTVL.

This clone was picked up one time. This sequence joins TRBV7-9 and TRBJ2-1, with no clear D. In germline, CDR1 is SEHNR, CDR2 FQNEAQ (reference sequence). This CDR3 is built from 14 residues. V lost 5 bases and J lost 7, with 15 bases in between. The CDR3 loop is CASSTSWDRNEQFF. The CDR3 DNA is TGTGCCAGCAGCACCTCCTGGGATAGGAATGAGCAGTTCTTC.

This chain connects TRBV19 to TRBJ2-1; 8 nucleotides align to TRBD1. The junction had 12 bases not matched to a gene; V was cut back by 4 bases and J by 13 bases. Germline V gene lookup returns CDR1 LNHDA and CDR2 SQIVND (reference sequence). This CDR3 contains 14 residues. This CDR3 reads CASSRPGTGGRQFF. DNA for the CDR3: TGTGCCAGTAGTAGACCGGGCACAGGGGGTCGCCAGTTCTTC.

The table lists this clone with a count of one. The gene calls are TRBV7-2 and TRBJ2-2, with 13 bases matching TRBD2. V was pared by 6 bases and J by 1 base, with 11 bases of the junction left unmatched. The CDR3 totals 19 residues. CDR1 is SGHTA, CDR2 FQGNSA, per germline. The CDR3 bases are TGTGCCAGCAGTAAGAGGTCTGGACTAGCGGGGGTGAACACCGGGGAGCTGTTTTTT. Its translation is CASSKRSGLAGVNTGELFF. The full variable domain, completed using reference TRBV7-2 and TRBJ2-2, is GAGVSQSPSNKVTEKGKDVELRCDPISGHTALYWYRQSLGQGLEFLIYFQGNSAPDKSGLPSDRFSAERTGGSVSTLTIQRTQQEDSAVYLCASSKRSGLAGVNTGELFFGEGSRLTVL.

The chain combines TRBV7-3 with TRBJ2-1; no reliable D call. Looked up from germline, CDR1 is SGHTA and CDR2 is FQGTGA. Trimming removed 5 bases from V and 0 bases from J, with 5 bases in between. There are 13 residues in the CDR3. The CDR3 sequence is CASSPASYNEQFF. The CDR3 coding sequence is TGTGCCAGCAGCCCAGCCTCCTACAATGAGCAGTTCTTC.

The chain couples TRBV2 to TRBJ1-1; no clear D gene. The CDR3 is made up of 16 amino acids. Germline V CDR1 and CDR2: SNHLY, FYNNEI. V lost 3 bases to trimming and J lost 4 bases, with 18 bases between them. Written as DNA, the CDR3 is TGTGCCAGCAGTGAGGCTCCGGGTGGCTTAGGCACTGAAGCTTTCTTT. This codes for CASSEAPGGLGTEAFF.

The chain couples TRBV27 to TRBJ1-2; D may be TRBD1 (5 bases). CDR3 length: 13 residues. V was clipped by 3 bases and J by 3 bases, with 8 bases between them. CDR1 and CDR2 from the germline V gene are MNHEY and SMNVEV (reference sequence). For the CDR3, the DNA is TGTGCCAGCAGTTTGCGGGGGGACTATGGCTACACCTTC. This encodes CASSLRGDYGYTF.

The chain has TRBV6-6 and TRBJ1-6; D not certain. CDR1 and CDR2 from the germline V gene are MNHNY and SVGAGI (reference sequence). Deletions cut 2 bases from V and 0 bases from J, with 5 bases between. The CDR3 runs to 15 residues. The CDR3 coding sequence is TGTGCCAGCAGTTACGAGATCTCCTATAATTCACCCCTCCACTTT. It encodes CASSYEISYNSPLHF.

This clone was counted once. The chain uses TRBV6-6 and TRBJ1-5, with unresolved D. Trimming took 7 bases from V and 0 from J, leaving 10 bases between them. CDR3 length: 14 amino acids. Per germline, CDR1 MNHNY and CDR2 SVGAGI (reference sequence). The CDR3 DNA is TGTGCCAGCACCCTCGGTGATAGCAATCAGCCCCAGCATTTT. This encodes CASTLGDSNQPQHF.

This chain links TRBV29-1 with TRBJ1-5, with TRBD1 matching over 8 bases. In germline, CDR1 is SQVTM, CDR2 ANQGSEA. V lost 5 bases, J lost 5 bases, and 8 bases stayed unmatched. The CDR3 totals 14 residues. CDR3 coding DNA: TGCAGCGTTCAACATACAGGGGGGGATCAGCCCCAGCATTTT. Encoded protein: CSVQHTGGDQPQHF.

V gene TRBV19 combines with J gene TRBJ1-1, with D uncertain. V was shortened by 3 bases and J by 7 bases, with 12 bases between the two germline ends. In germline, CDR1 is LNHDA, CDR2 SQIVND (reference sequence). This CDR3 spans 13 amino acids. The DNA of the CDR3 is TGTGCCAGTAGTATGGGTCAGGACTTTGAAGCTTTCTTT. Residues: CASSMGQDFEAFF. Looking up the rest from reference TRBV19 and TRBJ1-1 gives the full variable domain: DGGITQSPKYLFRKEGQNVTLSCEQNLNHDAMYWYRQDPGQGLRLIYYSQIVNDFQKGDIAEGYSVSREKKESFPLTVTSAQKNPTAFYLCASSMGQDFEAFFGQGTRLTVV.

CDR3 loop: CASSRDRERNEQFF. The CDR3 bases are TGTGCCAGCAGTCGGGACAGGGAAAGAAACGAGCAGTTCTTC. This chain links TRBV6-4 with TRBJ2-1; TRBD1 agrees at 9 bases. V lost 5 bases and J lost 10; bases outside the gene matches: 9. The CDR3 totals 14 residues. Germline CDR1 and CDR2: MRHNA and SNTAGT.

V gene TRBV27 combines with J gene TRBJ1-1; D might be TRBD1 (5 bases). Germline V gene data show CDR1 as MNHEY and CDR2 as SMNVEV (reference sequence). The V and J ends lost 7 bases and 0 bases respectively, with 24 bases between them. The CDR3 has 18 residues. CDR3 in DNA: TGTGCCAGCACTTCGCGCGGGTATAGGGGCTTGATGAACACTGAAGCTTTCTTT. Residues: CASTSRGYRGLMNTEAFF.

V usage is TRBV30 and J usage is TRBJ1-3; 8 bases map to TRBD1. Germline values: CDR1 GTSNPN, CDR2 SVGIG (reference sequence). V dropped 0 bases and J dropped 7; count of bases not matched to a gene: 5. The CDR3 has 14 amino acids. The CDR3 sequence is CAWSVGTGGNTIYF. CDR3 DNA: TGTGCCTGGAGTGTAGGAACAGGGGGTAACACCATATATTTT.

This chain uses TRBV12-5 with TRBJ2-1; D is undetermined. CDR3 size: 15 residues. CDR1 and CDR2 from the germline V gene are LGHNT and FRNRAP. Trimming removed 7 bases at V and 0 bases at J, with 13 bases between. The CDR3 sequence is CASAKERTSYNEQFF. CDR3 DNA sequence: TGTGCTAGTGCCAAAGAAAGGACCTCCTACAATGAGCAGTTCTTC. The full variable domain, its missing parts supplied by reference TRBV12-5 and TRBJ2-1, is DARVTQTPRHKVTEMGQEVTMRCQPILGHNTVFWYRQTMMQGLELLAYFRNRAPLDDSGMPKDRFSAEMPDATLATLKIQPSEPRDSAVYFCASAKERTSYNEQFFGPGTRLTVL.

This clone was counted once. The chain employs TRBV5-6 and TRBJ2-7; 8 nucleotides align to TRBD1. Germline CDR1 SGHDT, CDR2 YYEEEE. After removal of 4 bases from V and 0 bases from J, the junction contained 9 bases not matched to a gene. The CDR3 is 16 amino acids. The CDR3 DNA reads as TGTGCCAGCAGCCAGACAGGGGACCGAGACTCCTACGAGCAGTACTTC. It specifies CASSQTGDRDSYEQYF.

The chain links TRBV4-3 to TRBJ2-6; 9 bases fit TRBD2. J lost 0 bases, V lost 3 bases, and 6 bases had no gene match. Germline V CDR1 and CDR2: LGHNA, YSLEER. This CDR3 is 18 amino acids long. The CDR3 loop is CASSQRSSGDSGANVLTF. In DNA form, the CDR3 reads TGCGCCAGCAGCCAGAGGTCTAGCGGGGACTCTGGGGCCAACGTCCTGACTTTC.

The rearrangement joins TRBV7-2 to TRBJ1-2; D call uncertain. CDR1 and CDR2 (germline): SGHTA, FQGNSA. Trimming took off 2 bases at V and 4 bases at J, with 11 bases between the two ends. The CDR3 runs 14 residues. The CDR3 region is CASSLRRNPYGYTF. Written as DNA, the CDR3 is TGTGCCAGCAGCTTAAGGCGTAACCCCTATGGCTACACCTTC.